The 2 T cell receptor beta chains below come from one sample, sequenced in a study of T-cell reconstitution after alpha-beta-depleted transplantation in children. A library of TCRbeta sequences, prepared with unique molecular identifiers, was generated. MiXCR, run by TCRdb on the PCR reads, gives a single entry per CDR3 protein. Of under 250,000 distinct CDR3 sequences in the sample, more than 15% are singletons; the top ten hold around 44%. The material sequenced was PBMCs, mostly from graft donor cells, taken 360 days after TCRalphabeta/CD19-depleted stem cell transplant. All receptors derive from a male patient between 2 and 9 years old who had a stem cell transplant for acute lymphoblastic leukemia, so the T cells may come from the graft donor.

This chain links TRBV27 with TRBJ1-1; D is possibly TRBD1 (5 bases). V lost 3 bases and J lost 4, with 12 bases in between. The CDR3 consists of 14 residues. Germline CDR1 reads MNHEY; CDR2 reads SMNVEV (reference sequence). CDR3 coding DNA: TGTGCCAGCAGTTTTGGGGGTCGAGGCACTGAAGCTTTCTTT. It is translated as CASSFGGRGTEAFF.

CDR3 in amino acids: CASSRNTNQPQHF. CDR3 in DNA: TGTGCCAGCAGCCGAAACACCAATCAGCCCCAGCATTTT. The chain has TRBV11-2 and TRBJ1-5; D uncertain. Germline V gene sequence: CDR1 SGHAT, CDR2 FQNNGV. Trimming took 5 bases from V and 3 from J, leaving 8 bases between them. The CDR3 runs to 13 residues.